This TCR delta chain comes out of a study of gamma-delta chains in newborns, infants, children. Background on the study: Polyclonal expansion of innate γδ T cells after birth follows microbial exposure.

TCRdb processed the reads again with the CATT caller. The data hold roughly 4,000 delta-chain clones, with more than 30% observed a single time. By proportion, this clone is medium-sized (0.01 to 0.1%). The CDR3 contains 21 residues. Trimming stripped 2 bases from V and 2 bases from J, with 30 bases between. CDR1 and CDR2 from the germline V gene are TSWWSYY and QGS. The source material was blood. The rearrangement joins TRDV1 to TRDJ1, with a weak D call TRDD2 (5 bases). The TCR originated in a child who received the measles vaccine. The CDR3 DNA follows: TGTGCTCTTGGGGAAGACTCTGGCTTCCCTACGTCAGCTTACTTAACCGATAAACTCATCTTT. It translates to CALGEDSGFPTSAYLTDKLIF.